The sequence of this TCR beta chain was determined in a study of T-cell memory formation after mild COVID-19. TCRdb reprocessed the 5' RACE reads with MiXCR, giving one entry per CDR3 protein. The sample carries about 400,000 distinct CDR3 sequences, roughly a quarter recorded once. The J segment lost 8 bases and the V segment lost 2 bases, leaving 5 bases of the junction unmatched. This CDR3 is built from 13 residues. Germline V lookup: CDR1 SGHRS, CDR2 YFSETQ. Study outcomes and limitations: Clones that contracted from day 15 to 85 had balanced CD4/CD8; later expanders were CD4+ biased.

Only a few counts were recorded for this clonotype. Its matching antigen is unknown. The chain carries TRBV5-1 and TRBJ1-1, with TRBD1 matching 8 bases. Source material: PBMCs or a T cell subset sorted from them (not recorded which). This TCR was recovered from an adult woman who had mild COVID-19 (a few samples of this study predate the infection). Cell type and time point are not known. The CDR3 is CASSLGQGREAFF. CDR3 nucleotides: TGCGCCAGCAGCTTAGGACAGGGAAGAGAAGCTTTCTTT.